Sequencing of this T cell receptor (beta chain) was carried out in a study of blood T cell repertoires in COVID-19. Study as a whole: Material from acute and convalescent COVID-19 was sourced from the United States, Italy and Spain. The analysed material was cDNA or gDNA that came from T cells, B-cell-depleted T cells, or PBMCs.

Per the original data handling: Amplifying reference gene primers gave estimates of nucleated cell counts. Data came from immunoSEQ multiplex PCR; TCRdb stores just in-frame clones and leaves some out. The V and J calls and clone size are taken from that table; D and trimming were inferred from the DNA. The sample lists about 87,000 clones; under 85% were seen once. This CDR3 has 15 residues. Germline loops: CDR1 SGHRS, CDR2 YFSETQ. With V trimmed by 5 bases and J by 8 bases, 8 bases remained unmatched. V and J are TRBV5-1 and TRBJ1-6; the match to TRBD1 covers 9 bases. This clonotype was obtained from a woman in her 70s with acute or convalescent COVID-19. Sequenced: peripheral blood. The DNA for the CDR3 is TGCGCCAGCAGTCAACAGGGGGCGGAGGATTCACCCCTCCACTTT. Protein product: CASSQQGAEDSPLHF. Drawing the rest from reference TRBV5-1 and TRBJ1-6, the complete variable domain is KAGVTQTPRYLIKTRGQQVTLSCSPISGHRSVSWYQQTPGQGLQFLFEYFSETQRNKGNFPGRFSGRQFSNSRSEMNVSTLELGDSALYLCASSQQGAEDSPLHFGNGTRLTVT.